The 23 T cell receptor beta chains below all came from one sample that was sequenced in a study of beta chain features in type 1 diabetes. The isolated RNA, all of it, was reverse transcribed, so expressed TCRB transcripts were what got sequenced. Using immunoSEQ multiplex PCR, the repertoire was profiled, and TCRdb retains in-frame clones only, with some absent. Here the sample spans hundreds of thousands of clones, about 14% being singletons. The sequenced sample was central memory CD4+ T cells from blood. The receptor set was obtained from a man between 25 and 39 years old in good health.

The J gene is TRBJ1-2, the V gene TRBV4-3, with D tentatively TRBD1 (6 bases). Trimming left V 1 base short and J 8 bases short, with 20 bases between. Germline CDR1 reads LGHNA; CDR2 reads YSLEER. The CDR3 runs 16 residues. CDR3 protein: CASSQVLWTGTSGYTF. DNA for the CDR3: TGCGCCAGCAGCCAAGTTTTATGGACCGGGACATCCGGCTACACCTTC.

The chain is built from TRBV5-6 and TRBJ2-7; D might be TRBD2 (6 bases). CDR1 and CDR2 (germline): SGHDT, YYEEEE. V lost 3 bases, J lost 4 bases, and 11 bases lay in between. The CDR3 has 13 residues. CDR3 sequence: CASSSSRGYEQYV. CDR3 nucleotides: TGTGCCAGCAGCTCTTCCCGGGGGTACGAGCAGTACGTC.

The rearrangement joins TRBV19 to TRBJ2-6; maybe TRBD2 (6 bases). From germline, CDR1 is LNHDA and CDR2 SQIVND (reference sequence). The CDR3 is 17 residues long. V was clipped by 3 bases and J by 0 bases, with 12 bases between them. CDR3 DNA: TGTGCCAGTAGTATCCAGCGGGCATACTCTGGGGCCAACGTCCTGACTTTC. This codes for CASSIQRAYSGANVLTF.

This clone has only a few counts. J is TRBJ2-3 and V is TRBV20-1; no clear D gene. CDR1 is DFQATT, CDR2 SNEGSKA, per germline (reference sequence). The CDR3 is 11 residues long. V gave up 5 bases and J gave up 5 bases, with 8 bases separating them. This CDR3 is CSAARVDTQYF. The CDR3 DNA sequence: TGCAGTGCTGCCCGGGTAGATACGCAGTATTTT.

This clone was counted between two and nine times. V is TRBV30 and J is TRBJ1-1; a weak D match, TRBD1 (5 bases). CDR1 GTSNPN and CDR2 SVGIG come from the germline V gene (reference sequence). CDR3 length: 13 residues. Deletions cut 1 base from V and 2 bases from J, with 8 bases between. CDR3 protein: CAWSEGVNTEAFF. Here the CDR3 DNA reads TGTGCCTGGAGTGAAGGGGTAAACACTGAAGCTTTCTTT.

V and J are TRBV5-1 and TRBJ2-7; D is perhaps TRBD1 (6 bases). Trimming removed 4 bases from V and 5 bases from J, with 16 bases in between. The germline gives CDR1 SGHRS, CDR2 YFSETQ. This CDR3 region has 14 residues. CDR3 in DNA: TGCGCCAGCAGCCCGCAGACAGGACCCCACGAGCAGTACTTC. Encoded protein: CASSPQTGPHEQYF.

This clone has just a few counts. The chain links TRBV4-3 to TRBJ2-5; 9 positions agree with TRBD2. CDR1 LGHNA and CDR2 YSLEER come from the germline V gene. The J segment lost 1 base and the V segment lost 0 bases, leaving 6 bases of the junction unmatched. The CDR3 extends over 17 amino acids. This CDR3 is CASSQELGGRAQETQYF. The CDR3 nucleotides read TGCGCCAGCAGCCAAGAACTCGGCGGGAGGGCCCAAGAGACCCAGTACTTC.

The chain uses TRBV4-3 and TRBJ1-1, with D possibly matching TRBD1 (5 bases). V lost 4 bases, J lost 5 bases, and 14 bases lay in between. The CDR3 is 14 amino acids. CDR1 is LGHNA, CDR2 YSLEER, per germline. The DNA of the CDR3 is TGCGCCAGCAGCCTGGCGGCCGGGACTACTGAAGCTTTCTTT. It is translated as CASSLAAGTTEAFF.

The genes are TRBV27 and TRBJ1-2; 7 bases are shared with TRBD1. This CDR3 is 13 amino acids long. Germline lookup yields CDR1 MNHEY and CDR2 SMNVEV (reference sequence). Unmatched junction bases numbered 7, after V lost 5 bases and J lost 7 bases. Written as DNA, the CDR3 is TGTGCCAGCAGTCGCCCCCAGGGGGTTGGCTACACCTTC. Translated, it gives CASSRPQGVGYTF.

The sample holds a few counts of this clone. V is TRBV7-2 and J is TRBJ2-1; the match to TRBD2 covers 10 bases. From germline, CDR1 is SGHTA and CDR2 FQGNSA. The V gene end was trimmed by 3 bases and the J gene end by 13 bases; junction bases not matched to a gene: 3. The CDR3 length is 12 residues. The CDR3 bases are TGTGCCAGCAGCTTGAGCGGGGGGGCACAGTTCTTC. Its translation is CASSLSGGAQFF.

The chain uses TRBV28 and TRBJ2-5; 8 bases are shared with TRBD1. This CDR3 is built from 16 residues. After removal of 0 bases from V and 5 bases from J, the junction contained 8 bases not matched to a gene. CDR1 MDHEN and CDR2 SYDVKM come from the germline V gene. CDR3 sequence: CASSLWQGARGETQYF. CDR3 sequence (DNA): TGTGCCAGCAGTTTATGGCAGGGGGCGAGAGGGGAGACCCAGTACTTC.

There are a few counts of this clone. The genes are TRBV18 and TRBJ2-1; D is perhaps TRBD2 (6 bases). Germline lookup yields CDR1 KGHSH and CDR2 LQKENI. The CDR3 sequence is 13 residues long. Between the trimmed V and J ends, which lost 6 bases and 5 bases, there was a span of 11 bases. Here the CDR3 DNA reads TGTGCCAGCTCTCACGGGGGAAACAATGAGCAGTTCTTC. The encoded protein is CASSHGGNNEQFF.

This clone was detected ten times or more. The chain recombines TRBV4-1 with TRBJ2-3; D may match TRBD1 or TRBD2 (6 bases each). V was pared by 5 bases and J by 2 bases, with 14 bases between. There are 15 residues in the CDR3. The germline CDR1 and CDR2 sequences are MGHRA and YSYEKL. DNA for the CDR3: TGCGCCAGCAGCGATCGGGGGCATGACACAGATACGCAGTATTTT. As protein: CASSDRGHDTDTQYF.

The V call is TRBV2, the J call TRBJ1-2; possibly TRBD1 for D (6 bases). The CDR3 consists of 14 residues. The V gene lost 8 bases and the J gene lost 6 bases, with 19 bases spanning the gap. CDR1 is SNHLY and CDR2 is FYNNEI in the germline V gene. CDR3 amino acids: CASLQGMSINGYTF. The CDR3 coding sequence is TGTGCCAGCTTGCAGGGGATGTCAATAAATGGCTACACCTTC.

This clone has just a few counts. The chain couples TRBV12-5 to TRBJ1-1; D may be TRBD1 (5 bases). The CDR3 totals 16 residues. The germline V gene has CDR1 LGHNT and CDR2 FRNRAP. Trimming removed 3 bases from V and 0 bases from J, with 14 bases in between. DNA for the CDR3: TGTGCTAGTGGTTTAGTATTGACAGACTTGAACACTGAAGCTTTCTTT. It codes for CASGLVLTDLNTEAFF.

This clone came up many times. The V and J genes are TRBV5-8 and TRBJ1-2, with D hard to call. V was clipped by 0 bases and J by 9 bases, with 6 bases between them. The CDR3 extends over 11 amino acids. In germline, CDR1 is SGHTS, CDR2 YDEGEE. The CDR3 DNA follows: TGTGCCAGCAGCTTGGGGGTCCGCTACACCTTC. Encoded protein: CASSLGVRYTF.

This clone was picked up many times. The chain joins TRBV28 to TRBJ1-3; TRBD1 agrees at 9 bases. The CDR3 consists of 15 residues. V gave up 10 bases and J gave up 3 bases; unmatched junction bases: 10. Germline values: CDR1 MDHEN, CDR2 SYDVKM. CDR3 bases: TGTGCCACCTTGCTAGGGACAGGGATTGGAAACACCATATATTTT. Its protein is CATLLGTGIGNTIYF.

This clone has more than one count but fewer than ten. CDR3 residues: CARGAGGYTF. In nucleotides, the CDR3 is TGTGCCAGGGGAGCGGGGGGCTACACCTTC. J is TRBJ1-2 and V is TRBV19; D not resolved. Germline V gives CDR1 LNHDA, CDR2 SQIVND (reference sequence). There are 10 residues in the CDR3. The V gene lost 9 bases and the J gene lost 8 bases, with 10 bases spanning the gap.

This clone was detected a few times. V gene TRBV6-6 combines with J gene TRBJ2-7, with D tentatively TRBD1 (6 bases). Germline V gene data show CDR1 as MNHNY and CDR2 as SVGAGI (reference sequence). The CDR3 consists of 13 residues. With 6 bases removed from V and 0 bases from J, the gap between germline ends came to 9 bases. In nucleotides, the CDR3 is TGTGCCAGCAGAGGACAGTACTCCTACGAGCAGTACGTC. It yields the protein CASRGQYSYEQYV.

There are a few counts of this clone. The gene calls are TRBV6-6 and TRBJ2-5; weak D call: TRBD1 (7 bases). V was pared by 7 bases and J by 3 bases, with 18 bases between. The germline V gene encodes CDR1 MNHNY and CDR2 SVGAGI (reference sequence). The CDR3 has 15 residues. The CDR3 nucleotides are TGTGCCAGCAACTGGGGCAGGGGGGTCAAAGAGACCCAGTACTTC. Protein: CASNWGRGVKETQYF.

V gene TRBV19 combines with J gene TRBJ1-5; D is undetermined. The CDR3 runs 15 residues. Per germline, CDR1 LNHDA and CDR2 SQIVND (reference sequence). Trimming removed 7 bases from V and 3 bases from J, with 16 bases in between. The CDR3 DNA sequence: TGTGCCAGTAATGCCGGGAGAGGGTTCAATCAGCCCCAGCATTTT. The encoded protein is CASNAGRGFNQPQHF.

This chain uses TRBV14 with TRBJ2-3; 7 nucleotides match TRBD2. Trimming removed 0 bases from V and 3 bases from J; junction bases left unmatched: 9. From germline, CDR1 is SGHDN and CDR2 FVKESK. This CDR3 region has 17 residues. CDR3 nucleotide sequence: TGTGCCAGCAGCCAAGATATTCGTAGGGAGGGGACAGATACGCAGTATTTT. This encodes CASSQDIRREGTDTQYF.

This clone was observed a few times. The chain employs TRBV4-3 and TRBJ2-1, with 9 nucleotides matching TRBD2. Germline V gene lookup returns CDR1 LGHNA and CDR2 YSLEER. The V and J ends lost 0 bases and 4 bases, in that order; junction bases with no gene match: 7. CDR3 length: 17 residues. CDR3 nucleotide sequence: TGCGCCAGCAGCCAAGAGCCCACTAGCGGGCCATACAATGAGCAGTTCTTC. Encoded protein: CASSQEPTSGPYNEQFF.